This TCR beta chain was identified during a study of T cell changes during pregnancy in multiple sclerosis. TCRdb keeps only in-frame clones here, not all; method: immunoSEQ multiplex PCR. The sample has tens of thousands of clones; about 89% are singletons. This clone occurred many times. The CDR3 runs to 12 residues. Germline-derived CDR1 and CDR2 are SGHVS and FQNEAQ. Trimming cost V 1 base and J 7 bases, with 4 bases left between them. This clonotype originated in a female donor with multiple sclerosis, enrolled in a pregnancy study. The specimen comprised CD8+ T cells from peripheral blood mononuclear cells, sampled in the third trimester of pregnancy. This chain links TRBV7-8 with TRBJ2-2; D uncertain. CDR3 sequence reads: CASSLVRGELFF. The CDR3 nucleotides read TGTGCCAGCAGCTTAGTTCGCGGGGAGCTGTTTTTT.